The 6 T cell receptor beta chains below come from one sample, sequenced in a study of cytomegalovirus exposure and HLA in healthy donors. The PCR was carried out with 60 Vbeta primers and 13 Jbeta primers. Method: immunoSEQ multiplex PCR; TCRdb's copy keeps in-frame clones and lacks some. The data show under 200,000 clones, with roughly four fifths seen just once and roughly 8% held by the top ten. The sample was PBMCs. The source of these receptors is a male donor in good health and CMV-seropositive.

The chain couples TRBV28 to TRBJ2-3, with 10 nucleotides matching TRBD1. CDR1 is MDHEN, CDR2 SYDVKM, per germline. This CDR3 has 15 residues. After removal of 6 bases from V and 1 base from J, the junction contained 4 bases not matched to a gene. CDR3 loop: CASRTGGAGTDTQYF. The CDR3 DNA reads as TGTGCCAGCAGGACAGGGGGCGCGGGCACAGATACGCAGTATTTT.

The gene calls are TRBV28 and TRBJ1-2, with a tentative D call TRBD1 (6 bases). The ends were cut back, 3 bases at V and 0 bases at J, with 11 bases in the middle. Germline V CDR1 and CDR2: MDHEN, SYDVKM. The CDR3 extends over 15 amino acids. This CDR3 is CASSFRDNPNYGYTF. The DNA for the CDR3 is TGTGCCAGCAGTTTCCGGGACAACCCTAACTATGGCTACACCTTC.

The gene calls are TRBV11-2 and TRBJ2-5; the D gene is possibly TRBD2 (5 bases). CDR1 and CDR2 from the germline V gene are SGHAT and FQNNGV. V lost 5 bases to trimming and J lost 0 bases, with 16 bases between them. There are 16 residues in the CDR3. The DNA of the CDR3 is TGTGCCAGCAGCCGAGGGCAGGCAATCGACCAAGAGACCCAGTACTTC. As protein: CASSRGQAIDQETQYF.

The table lists this clone with a few counts. This chain uses TRBV7-2 with TRBJ2-7, with a weak D call TRBD2 (6 bases). Between the trimmed V and J ends, which lost 1 base and 2 bases, there was a span of 12 bases. The germline V gene has CDR1 SGHTA and CDR2 FQGNSA. CDR3 length: 15 amino acids. CDR3 sequence: CASSLEAGLAYEQYF. For the CDR3, the DNA is TGTGCCAGCAGCTTAGAGGCGGGGTTAGCCTACGAGCAGTACTTC.

The chain uses TRBV6-6 and TRBJ2-2, with TRBD1 identical over 7 bases. This CDR3 is built from 16 residues. V lost 2 bases and J lost 6; bases outside the gene matches: 9. Germline CDR1 is MNHNY and CDR2 is SVGAGI (reference sequence). In DNA form, the CDR3 reads TGTGCCAGCAGTTACCGTGGACAGGATGGGGCCGGGGAGCTGTTTTTT. It encodes CASSYRGQDGAGELFF.

This chain links TRBV27 with TRBJ2-7, with D possibly TRBD2 on 6 matching bases. The germline V gene has CDR1 MNHEY and CDR2 SMNVEV (reference sequence). Trimming pared 5 bases from V and 3 bases from J, leaving 20 bases between. This CDR3 is 16 amino acids long. CDR3 in DNA: TGTGCCAGCAGTGCACCTTCTTCGGAGGGCAACTACGAGCAGTACTTC. Translating it yields CASSAPSSEGNYEQYF.